The T cell receptor beta chain described here comes from a study of cytomegalovirus exposure and HLA in healthy donors. The primer mix had 60 Vbeta and 13 Jbeta primers. Here immunoSEQ multiplex PCR was the method, and the copy in TCRdb shows in-frame clones only, minus some. The sample holds about 93,000 clones, 55% to 70% seen once. V shed 5 bases and J 1 base; nucleotides not matched to a gene: 10. CDR3 size: 16 residues. Germline lookup yields CDR1 SGHVS and CDR2 FNYEAQ. This sequence was found in a boy aged 5-17 years in good health and CMV-seropositive. This chain connects TRBV7-6 to TRBJ2-7, with TRBD1 matching 8 bases. Specimen: PBMCs. CDR3 nucleotide sequence: TGTGCCAGCAGCAGTGGACAGGGTTTAAGTTCCTACGAGCAGTACTTC. It specifies CASSSGQGLSSYEQYF.